This TCR beta chain was found in a study of cytomegalovirus exposure and HLA in healthy donors. Study-level results: Cytomegalovirus status was reportedly diagnosed by the classifier with high specificity and sensitivity.

TCRdb keeps only in-frame clones here, not all; method: immunoSEQ multiplex PCR. There are about 150,000 clones in the sample; 75% to 90% occur only once, and around 22% lies in the top ten. As concerns this clone: The antigen is unknown.

The TCR originated in a young man in good health and CMV-seropositive. What was sequenced was PBMCs.

CDR3 bases: TGTGCCAGCAGTGGGGCCGGGGGACTCAAAAGGGGTGGCTACACCTTC. This encodes CASSGAGGLKRGGYTF. The J gene is TRBJ1-2, the V gene TRBV2; perhaps TRBD1 as D (5 bases). V gave up 4 bases and J gave up 7 bases, with 22 bases separating them. CDR1 and CDR2 from the germline V gene are SNHLY and FYNNEI. CDR3 size: 16 residues.